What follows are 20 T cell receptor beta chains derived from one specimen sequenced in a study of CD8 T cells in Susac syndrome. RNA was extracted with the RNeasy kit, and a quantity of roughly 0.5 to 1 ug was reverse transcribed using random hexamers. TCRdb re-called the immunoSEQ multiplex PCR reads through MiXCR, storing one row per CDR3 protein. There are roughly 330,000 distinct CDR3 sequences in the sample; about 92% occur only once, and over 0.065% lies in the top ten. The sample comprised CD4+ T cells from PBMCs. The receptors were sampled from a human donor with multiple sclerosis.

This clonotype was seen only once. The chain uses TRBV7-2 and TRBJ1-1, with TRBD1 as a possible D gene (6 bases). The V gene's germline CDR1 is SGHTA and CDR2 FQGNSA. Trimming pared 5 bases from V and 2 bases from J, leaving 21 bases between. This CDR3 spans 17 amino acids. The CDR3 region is CASSRFSYGTLNTEAFF. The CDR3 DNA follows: TGTGCCAGCAGCCGATTTTCCTACGGGACACTTAACACTGAAGCTTTCTTT.

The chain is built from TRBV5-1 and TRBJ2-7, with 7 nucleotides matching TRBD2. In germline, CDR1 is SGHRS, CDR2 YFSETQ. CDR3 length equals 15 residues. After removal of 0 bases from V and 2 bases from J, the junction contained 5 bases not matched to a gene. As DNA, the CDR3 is TGCGCCAGCAGCTTGGGACCGCGGGAGACCTACGAGCAGTACTTC. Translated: CASSLGPRETYEQYF.

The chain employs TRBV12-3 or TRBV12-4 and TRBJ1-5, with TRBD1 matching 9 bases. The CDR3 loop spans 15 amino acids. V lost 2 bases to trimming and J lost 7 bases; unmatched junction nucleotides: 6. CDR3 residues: CASSLNRGLLQPQHF. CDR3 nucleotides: TGTGCCAGCAGTTTAAACAGGGGGCTTTTACAGCCCCAGCATTTT.

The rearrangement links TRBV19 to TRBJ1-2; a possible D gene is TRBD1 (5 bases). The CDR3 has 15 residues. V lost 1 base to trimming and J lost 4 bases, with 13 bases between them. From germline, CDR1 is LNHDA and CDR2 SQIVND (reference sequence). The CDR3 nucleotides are TGTGCCAGTAGTATAGTGGAGGAGGGGTTCTATGGCTACACCTTC. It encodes CASSIVEEGFYGYTF.

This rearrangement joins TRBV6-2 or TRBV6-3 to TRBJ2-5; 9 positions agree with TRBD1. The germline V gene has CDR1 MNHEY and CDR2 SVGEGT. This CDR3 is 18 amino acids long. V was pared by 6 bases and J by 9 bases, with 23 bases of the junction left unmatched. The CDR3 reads CASSLRTRTGAPSRAQYF. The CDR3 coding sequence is TGTGCCAGCAGCCTTCGGACTAGGACAGGGGCGCCGTCCCGGGCCCAGTACTTC.

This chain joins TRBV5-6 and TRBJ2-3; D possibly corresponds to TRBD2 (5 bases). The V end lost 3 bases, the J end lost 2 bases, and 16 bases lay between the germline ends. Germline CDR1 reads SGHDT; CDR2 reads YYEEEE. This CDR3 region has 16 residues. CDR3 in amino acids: CASSSKNRGYTDTQYF. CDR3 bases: TGTGCCAGCAGCTCAAAAAACCGGGGATACACAGATACGCAGTATTTT.

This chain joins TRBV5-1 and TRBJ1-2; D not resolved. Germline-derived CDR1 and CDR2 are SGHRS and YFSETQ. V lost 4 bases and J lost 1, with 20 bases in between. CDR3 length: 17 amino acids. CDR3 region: CASSTETDGRSNYGYTF. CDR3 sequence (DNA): TGCGCCAGCAGCACCGAGACGGACGGACGAAGTAACTATGGCTACACCTTC.

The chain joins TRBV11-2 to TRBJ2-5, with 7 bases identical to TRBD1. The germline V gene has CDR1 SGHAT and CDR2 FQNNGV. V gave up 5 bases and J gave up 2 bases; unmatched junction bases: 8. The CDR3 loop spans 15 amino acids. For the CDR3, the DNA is TGTGCCAGCAGCGCTCGACAGGGCGGGCAAGAGACCCAGTACTTC. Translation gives CASSARQGGQETQYF.

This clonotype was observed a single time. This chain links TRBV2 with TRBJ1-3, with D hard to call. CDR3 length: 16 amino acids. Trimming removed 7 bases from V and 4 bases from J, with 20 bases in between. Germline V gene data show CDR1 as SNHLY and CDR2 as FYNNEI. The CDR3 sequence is CASKRTLRVWGNTIYF. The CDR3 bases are TGTGCCAGCAAGAGGACCCTAAGGGTATGGGGAAACACCATATATTTT.

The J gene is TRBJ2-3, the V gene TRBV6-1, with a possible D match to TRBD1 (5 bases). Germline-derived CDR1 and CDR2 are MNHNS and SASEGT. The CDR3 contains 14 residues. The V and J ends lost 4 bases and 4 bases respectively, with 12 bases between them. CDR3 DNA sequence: TGTGCCAGCAGTGTCGGACATCAATCAGATACGCAGTATTTT. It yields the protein CASSVGHQSDTQYF.

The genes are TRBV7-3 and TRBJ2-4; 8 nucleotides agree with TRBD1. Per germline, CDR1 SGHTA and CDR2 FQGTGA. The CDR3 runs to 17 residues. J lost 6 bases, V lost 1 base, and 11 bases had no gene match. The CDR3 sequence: CASSLNGPGQASNIQYF. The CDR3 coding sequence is TGTGCCAGCAGCTTAAACGGGCCGGGACAGGCCTCAAACATTCAGTACTTC.

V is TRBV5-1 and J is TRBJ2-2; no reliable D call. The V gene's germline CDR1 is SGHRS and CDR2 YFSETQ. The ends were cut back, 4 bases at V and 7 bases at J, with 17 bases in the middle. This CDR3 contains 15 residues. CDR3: CASSIPHQGVGELFF. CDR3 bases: TGCGCCAGCAGCATCCCCCACCAAGGTGTCGGGGAGCTGTTTTTT.

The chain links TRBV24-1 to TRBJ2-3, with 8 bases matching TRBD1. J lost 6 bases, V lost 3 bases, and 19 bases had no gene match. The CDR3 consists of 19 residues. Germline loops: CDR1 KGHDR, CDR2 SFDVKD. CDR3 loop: CATSDPGQVGLQSVDTQYF. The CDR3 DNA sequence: TGTGCCACCAGTGATCCGGGACAGGTTGGGTTGCAATCGGTGGATACGCAGTATTTT.

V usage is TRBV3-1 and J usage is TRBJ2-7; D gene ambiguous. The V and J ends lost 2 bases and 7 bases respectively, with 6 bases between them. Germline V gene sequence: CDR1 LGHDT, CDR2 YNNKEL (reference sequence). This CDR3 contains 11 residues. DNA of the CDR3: TGTGCCAGCAGCCAAAGTTCGGAGCAGTACTTC. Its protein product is CASSQSSEQYF.

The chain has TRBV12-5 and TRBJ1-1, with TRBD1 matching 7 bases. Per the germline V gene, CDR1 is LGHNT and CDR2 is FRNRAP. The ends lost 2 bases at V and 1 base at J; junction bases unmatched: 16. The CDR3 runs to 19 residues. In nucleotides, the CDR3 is TGTGCTAGTGGTTTGATAACAACTCTGGGGGAGGGGGCGAACACTGAAGCTTTCTTT. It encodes CASGLITTLGEGANTEAFF.

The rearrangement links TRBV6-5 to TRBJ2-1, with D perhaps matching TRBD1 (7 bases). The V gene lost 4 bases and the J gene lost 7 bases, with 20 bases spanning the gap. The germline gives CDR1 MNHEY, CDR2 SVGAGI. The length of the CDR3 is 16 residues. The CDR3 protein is CASSSPRDRGRNEQFF. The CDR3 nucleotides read TGTGCCAGCAGTTCGCCCCGGGACAGAGGGAGGAATGAGCAGTTCTTC.

CDR3 in amino acids: CSADRTAETQYF. The CDR3 region has the DNA TGCAGTGCCGATAGGACCGCAGAGACCCAGTACTTC. The genes are TRBV20-1 and TRBJ2-5, with D unclear. CDR1 and CDR2 from the germline V gene are DFQATT and SNEGSKA (reference sequence). Trimming left V 6 bases short and J 4 bases short, with 12 bases between. The CDR3 extends over 12 amino acids.

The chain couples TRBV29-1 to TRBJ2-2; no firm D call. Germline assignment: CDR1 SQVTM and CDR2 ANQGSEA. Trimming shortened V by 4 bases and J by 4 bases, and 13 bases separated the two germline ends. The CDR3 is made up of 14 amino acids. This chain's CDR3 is CSVVRSASTGELFF. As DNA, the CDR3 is TGCAGCGTTGTTAGATCCGCCTCCACCGGGGAGCTGTTTTTT.

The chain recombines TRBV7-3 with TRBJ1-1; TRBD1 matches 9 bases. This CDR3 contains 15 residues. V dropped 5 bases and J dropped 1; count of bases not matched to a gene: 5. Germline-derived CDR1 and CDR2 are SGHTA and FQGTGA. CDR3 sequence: CASSRTDRGNTEAFF. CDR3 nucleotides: TGTGCCAGCAGCCGGACGGACAGGGGGAACACTGAAGCTTTCTTT.

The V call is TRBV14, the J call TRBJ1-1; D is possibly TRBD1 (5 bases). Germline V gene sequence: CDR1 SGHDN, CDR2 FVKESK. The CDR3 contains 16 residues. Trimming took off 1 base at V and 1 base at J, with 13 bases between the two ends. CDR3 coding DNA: TGTGCCAGCAGCCAAGGGGGATTGAGGGGGAACACTGAAGCTTTCTTT. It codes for CASSQGGLRGNTEAFF.